The rows below give T cell receptor beta chains drawn from one sample of a study of pediatric ulcerative colitis. Here immunoSEQ multiplex PCR was the method, and the copy in TCRdb shows in-frame clones only, minus some. The sample has roughly 64,000 clones, 86% seen once. Sequencing was performed on blood. The receptor set was obtained from a boy between 10 and 17 years old with severe ulcerative colitis. CDR3s include the opening cysteine and the closing phenylalanine or tryptophan. The order of the fields is V gene, clone size, J gene, D gene, CDR3 protein, CDR3 DNA. A D gene is named only where the DNA matches it firmly. Not every row has a clone size; where given, it reads once, few, many or a size class.

V gene: TRBV6-6; clone size: NA; J gene: TRBJ1-2; D gene: TRBD1; CDR3 protein: CASSYLTGGDGYTF; CDR3 DNA: TGTGCCAGCAGTTACTTAACAGGGGGCGATGGCTACACCTTC
V gene: TRBV6-6; clone size: NA; J gene: TRBJ2-7; D gene: NA; CDR3 protein: CASSFDRIRYEQYF; CDR3 DNA: TGTGCCAGCAGTTTCGACAGGATCCGCTACGAGCAGTACTTC
V gene: TRBV27; clone size: once; J gene: TRBJ1-1; D gene: TRBD1; CDR3 protein: CASSPLPAGTANTEAFF; CDR3 DNA: TGTGCCAGCAGTCCCCTACCCGCCGGGACAGCGAACACTGAAGCTTTCTTT
V gene: TRBV4-1; clone size: NA; J gene: TRBJ1-1; D gene: TRBD1; CDR3 protein: CASSGWTGAGEAFF; CDR3 DNA: TGCGCCAGCAGCGGATGGACAGGGGCTGGTGAAGCTTTCTTT
V gene: TRBV9; clone size: NA; J gene: TRBJ1-1; D gene: NA; CDR3 protein: CASSVAANQYTEAFF; CDR3 DNA: TGTGCCAGCAGCGTAGCGGCTAACCAGTACACTGAAGCTTTCTTT
V gene: TRBV9; clone size: NA; J gene: TRBJ2-7; D gene: NA; CDR3 protein: CASSVAAVAGEQYF; CDR3 DNA: TGTGCCAGCAGCGTAGCGGCTGTGGCAGGGGAGCAGTACTTC
V gene: TRBV7-7; clone size: once; J gene: TRBJ2-1; D gene: TRBD1; CDR3 protein: CASSPTPDRGGNEQFF; CDR3 DNA: TGTGCTAGCAGCCCAACCCCGGACAGGGGGGGGAATGAGCAGTTCTTC
V gene: TRBV2; clone size: NA; J gene: TRBJ1-1; D gene: NA; CDR3 protein: CASRLRTLNTEAFF; CDR3 DNA: TGTGCCAGCAGACTTAGGACGTTGAACACTGAAGCTTTCTTT
V gene: TRBV10-3; clone size: few; J gene: TRBJ2-2; D gene: NA; CDR3 protein: CAICPYDTGELFF; CDR3 DNA: TGTGCCATATGTCCCTACGACACCGGGGAGCTGTTTTTT
V gene: TRBV19; clone size: NA; J gene: TRBJ2-3; D gene: NA; CDR3 protein: CASTTGFSTDTQYF; CDR3 DNA: TGTGCCAGTACTACCGGGTTTAGCACAGATACGCAGTATTTT
V gene: TRBV5-4; clone size: NA; J gene: TRBJ1-2; D gene: NA; CDR3 protein: CASSLGNGYTF; CDR3 DNA: TGTGCCAGCAGCTTGGGTAACGGCTACACCTTC
V gene: TRBV27; clone size: NA; J gene: TRBJ2-7; D gene: TRBD1; CDR3 protein: CASSLTGGIYEQYF; CDR3 DNA: TGTGCCAGCAGTTTGACAGGGGGGATCTACGAGCAGTACTTC
V gene: TRBV30; clone size: few; J gene: TRBJ1-1; D gene: TRBD1; CDR3 protein: CAWRQGGGLVEAFF; CDR3 DNA: TGTGCCTGGAGACAAGGGGGCGGACTGGTTGAAGCTTTCTTT
V gene: TRBV7-9; clone size: NA; J gene: TRBJ2-3; D gene: NA; CDR3 protein: CASSPPWGGTDTQYF; CDR3 DNA: TGTGCCAGCAGCCCCCCTTGGGGCGGCACAGATACGCAGTATTTT
V gene: TRBV19; clone size: NA; J gene: TRBJ2-7; D gene: NA; CDR3 protein: CASSIGDSIGSEQYF; CDR3 DNA: TGTGCCAGTAGTATAGGGGACTCCATAGGCTCCGAGCAGTACTTC
V gene: TRBV18; clone size: NA; J gene: TRBJ2-5; D gene: NA; CDR3 protein: CASSPGLLETQYF; CDR3 DNA: TGTGCCAGCTCACCAGGACTCTTGGAGACCCAGTACTTC
V gene: TRBV14; clone size: few; J gene: TRBJ1-1; D gene: NA; CDR3 protein: CASSPWTENTEAFF; CDR3 DNA: TGTGCCAGCAGCCCGTGGACGGAGAACACTGAAGCTTTCTTT
V gene: TRBV19; clone size: NA; J gene: TRBJ2-1; D gene: NA; CDR3 protein: CASSNPLDEQFF; CDR3 DNA: TGTGCCAGTAGTAATCCCCTAGATGAGCAGTTCTTC
V gene: TRBV7-6; clone size: NA; J gene: TRBJ2-1; D gene: TRBD2; CDR3 protein: CASSFSLQTSGYNEQFF; CDR3 DNA: TGTGCCAGCAGCTTCTCTTTACAGACTAGCGGTTACAATGAGCAGTTCTTC
V gene: TRBV16; clone size: few; J gene: TRBJ1-2; D gene: NA; CDR3 protein: CASSQSRADSGGYTF; CDR3 DNA: TGTGCCAGCAGCCAATCGCGGGCGGATTCAGGTGGCTACACCTTC
V gene: TRBV18; clone size: NA; J gene: TRBJ2-3; D gene: NA; CDR3 protein: CASSPQAGLSTDTQYF; CDR3 DNA: TGTGCCAGCTCACCACAGGCGGGCTTAAGCACAGATACGCAGTATTTT
V gene: TRBV15; clone size: NA; J gene: TRBJ1-1; D gene: NA; CDR3 protein: CATSRDTNTEAFF; CDR3 DNA: TGTGCCACCAGCAGAGATACCAACACTGAAGCTTTCTTT
V gene: TRBV9; clone size: NA; J gene: TRBJ2-7; D gene: TRBD1; CDR3 protein: CASSKTGGYYEQYF; CDR3 DNA: TGTGCCAGCAGCAAAACAGGGGGGTACTACGAGCAGTACTTC
V gene: TRBV6-6; clone size: NA; J gene: TRBJ2-5; D gene: NA; CDR3 protein: CASSYPLEETQYF; CDR3 DNA: TGTGCCAGCAGTTACCCCCTCGAAGAGACCCAGTACTTC
V gene: TRBV6-5; clone size: NA; J gene: TRBJ2-1; D gene: NA; CDR3 protein: CASSGEDWPYNEQFF; CDR3 DNA: TGTGCCAGCAGTGGGGAGGACTGGCCCTACAATGAGCAGTTCTTC
V gene: TRBV4-1; clone size: NA; J gene: TRBJ2-1; D gene: TRBD2; CDR3 protein: CASSQEDASGSRNEQFF; CDR3 DNA: TGCGCCAGCAGCCAAGAGGATGCTAGCGGGAGCCGTAATGAGCAGTTCTTC
V gene: TRBV11-2; clone size: NA; J gene: TRBJ2-2; D gene: NA; CDR3 protein: CASSPLQGNTGELFF; CDR3 DNA: TGTGCCAGCAGCCCCCTACAGGGAAACACCGGGGAGCTGTTTTTT
V gene: TRBV10-2; clone size: few; J gene: TRBJ2-7; D gene: NA; CDR3 protein: CASSEFVSDEQYF; CDR3 DNA: TGCGCCAGCAGTGAGTTTGTTAGCGACGAGCAGTACTTC
V gene: TRBV5-6; clone size: NA; J gene: TRBJ2-5; D gene: TRBD1; CDR3 protein: CASTPMTGGSRETQYF; CDR3 DNA: TGTGCCAGCACCCCGATGACAGGGGGCTCAAGAGAGACCCAGTACTTC
V gene: TRBV29-1; clone size: NA; J gene: TRBJ2-5; D gene: NA; CDR3 protein: CSVGDPRGETQYF; CDR3 DNA: TGCAGCGTTGGGGACCCCCGGGGGGAGACCCAGTACTTC
V gene: TRBV9; clone size: once; J gene: TRBJ2-5; D gene: NA; CDR3 protein: CASSVSGSGETQYF; CDR3 DNA: TGTGCCAGCAGCGTATCCGGGAGTGGAGAGACCCAGTACTTC
V gene: TRBV19; clone size: few; J gene: TRBJ2-4; D gene: NA; CDR3 protein: CATAQAKNIQYF; CDR3 DNA: TGTGCCACCGCCCAAGCCAAAAACATTCAGTACTTC
V gene: TRBV13; clone size: NA; J gene: TRBJ2-1; D gene: TRBD2; CDR3 protein: CASSELGTSGYNEQFF; CDR3 DNA: TGTGCCAGCAGCGAACTCGGGACTAGCGGCTACAATGAGCAGTTCTTC
V gene: TRBV6-6; clone size: NA; J gene: TRBJ2-1; D gene: NA; CDR3 protein: CASSYYGGGYNEQFF; CDR3 DNA: TGTGCCAGCAGTTACTATGGGGGCGGATACAATGAGCAGTTCTTC
V gene: TRBV5-8; clone size: NA; J gene: TRBJ1-2; D gene: NA; CDR3 protein: CASSLGIVTAYGYTF; CDR3 DNA: TGTGCCAGCAGCTTGGGGATTGTGACGGCCTATGGCTACACCTTC
V gene: TRBV2; clone size: NA; J gene: TRBJ2-7; D gene: TRBD1; CDR3 protein: CASSEKPGQGPYEQYF; CDR3 DNA: TGTGCCAGCAGTGAAAAGCCGGGACAGGGACCCTACGAGCAGTACTTC
V gene: TRBV6-6; clone size: few; J gene: TRBJ1-1; D gene: NA; CDR3 protein: CASRSSGRGAFF; CDR3 DNA: TGTGCCAGCAGGTCCAGCGGTCGAGGGGCTTTCTTT
V gene: TRBV18; clone size: few; J gene: TRBJ1-1; D gene: NA; CDR3 protein: CASSPMGYTEAFF; CDR3 DNA: TGTGCCAGCTCACCAATGGGATACACTGAAGCTTTCTTT
V gene: TRBV7-9; clone size: NA; J gene: TRBJ1-2; D gene: NA; CDR3 protein: CASSLSGDAANYGYTF; CDR3 DNA: TGTGCCAGCAGCTTAAGCGGGGACGCAGCTAACTATGGCTACACCTTC
V gene: TRBV5-1; clone size: NA; J gene: TRBJ2-1; D gene: TRBD2; CDR3 protein: CASSSQTSGSYNEQFF; CDR3 DNA: TGCGCCAGCAGCTCGCAGACTAGCGGGAGCTACAATGAGCAGTTCTTC
V gene: TRBV30; clone size: NA; J gene: TRBJ1-1; D gene: NA; CDR3 protein: CAWSVQASGPEAFF; CDR3 DNA: TGTGCCTGGAGTGTACAGGCCTCTGGTCCAGAAGCTTTCTTT
V gene: TRBV7-8; clone size: NA; J gene: TRBJ2-1; D gene: NA; CDR3 protein: CASSYRTDEQFF; CDR3 DNA: TGTGCCAGCAGCTACAGGACAGATGAGCAGTTCTTC
V gene: TRBV6-6; clone size: NA; J gene: TRBJ2-1; D gene: NA; CDR3 protein: CASSYGNEQFF; CDR3 DNA: TGTGCCAGCAGTTACGGCAATGAGCAGTTCTTC
V gene: TRBV19; clone size: NA; J gene: TRBJ2-7; D gene: TRBD1; CDR3 protein: CASSPGQAHYEQYF; CDR3 DNA: TGTGCCAGTAGCCCGGGACAGGCCCACTACGAGCAGTACTTC
V gene: TRBV27; clone size: few; J gene: TRBJ1-2; D gene: TRBD1; CDR3 protein: CASSSGQHYGYTF; CDR3 DNA: TGTGCCAGCAGTTCGGGACAGCACTATGGCTACACCTTC
V gene: TRBV27; clone size: once; J gene: TRBJ2-1; D gene: NA; CDR3 protein: CASSLGGAGASSYNEQFF; CDR3 DNA: TGTGCCAGCAGTTTAGGAGGTGCAGGGGCCAGCTCCTACAATGAGCAGTTCTTC
V gene: TRBV7-9; clone size: once; J gene: TRBJ1-1; D gene: NA; CDR3 protein: CASTKDGRGTEAFF; CDR3 DNA: TGTGCCAGCACCAAGGACGGTCGGGGCACTGAAGCTTTCTTT
V gene: TRBV29-1; clone size: NA; J gene: TRBJ2-6; D gene: TRBD1; CDR3 protein: CSVESFTGAGANVLTF; CDR3 DNA: TGCAGCGTTGAGAGTTTCACAGGGGCGGGGGCCAACGTCCTGACTTTC
V gene: TRBV19; clone size: NA; J gene: TRBJ2-1; D gene: NA; CDR3 protein: CASSGTVSEQFF; CDR3 DNA: TGTGCCAGTAGTGGCACAGTTAGTGAGCAGTTCTTC
V gene: TRBV4-1; clone size: NA; J gene: TRBJ1-5; D gene: NA; CDR3 protein: CASSVRQELAGQPQHF; CDR3 DNA: TGCGCCAGCAGCGTTCGACAGGAATTGGCAGGTCAGCCCCAGCATTTT
V gene: TRBV7-2; clone size: few; J gene: TRBJ1-2; D gene: NA; CDR3 protein: CASSPRGLRGYTF; CDR3 DNA: TGTGCCAGCAGCCCACGAGGGTTACGGGGCTACACCTTC
V gene: TRBV6-5; clone size: NA; J gene: TRBJ1-2; D gene: TRBD1; CDR3 protein: CASSYQNRGNYGYTF; CDR3 DNA: TGTGCCAGCAGTTACCAGAACAGGGGGAACTATGGCTACACCTTC
V gene: TRBV25-1; clone size: NA; J gene: TRBJ2-7; D gene: NA; CDR3 protein: CASRGQTNYEQYF; CDR3 DNA: TGTGCCAGTCGAGGACAAACTAACTACGAGCAGTACTTC
V gene: TRBV5-4; clone size: NA; J gene: TRBJ2-1; D gene: NA; CDR3 protein: CASSLLRERPNEQFF; CDR3 DNA: TGTGCCAGCAGCTTGCTGAGGGAGCGGCCAAATGAGCAGTTCTTC
V gene: TRBV14; clone size: NA; J gene: TRBJ2-1; D gene: TRBD2; CDR3 protein: CASSQGPPSGAYNEQFF; CDR3 DNA: TGTGCCAGCAGCCAAGGCCCCCCTAGCGGAGCCTACAATGAGCAGTTCTTC
V gene: TRBV6-1; clone size: few; J gene: TRBJ2-7; D gene: NA; CDR3 protein: CASSEVAAEAYEQYF; CDR3 DNA: TGTGCCAGCAGTGAAGTCGCAGCGGAGGCCTACGAGCAGTACTTC
V gene: TRBV11-1; clone size: NA; J gene: TRBJ2-1; D gene: TRBD2; CDR3 protein: CASSPGLAVYNEQFF; CDR3 DNA: TGTGCCAGCAGCCCGGGGCTAGCGGTTTACAATGAGCAGTTCTTC
V gene: TRBV10-2; clone size: NA; J gene: TRBJ1-2; D gene: NA; CDR3 protein: CASSESFRINGYTF; CDR3 DNA: TGCGCCAGCAGTGAGTCATTCAGGATCAATGGCTACACCTTC
V gene: TRBV10-2; clone size: NA; J gene: TRBJ1-1; D gene: NA; CDR3 protein: CASSDGQPAEAFF; CDR3 DNA: TGCGCCAGCAGCGACGGACAGCCTGCTGAAGCTTTCTTT